The 30 T cell receptor beta chains below were found in one sample sequenced in a study of blood T cell repertoires in COVID-19 (TCRdb year 2020). Libraries were built with the immunoSEQ multiplex PCR assay. In TCRdb, the immuneACCESS table is reduced to in-frame sequences with V and J assigned. These tables do not hold every clone; where another copy was compared, an unresolved V gene accounts for under half, and the others remain unexplained. In this sample the table shows around 200,000 clones, just over 85% of which occur a single time. Roughly 4.1% of the sample is held by the ten biggest clonotypes. The sample comprised peripheral blood. Receptor source: a man aged 50 to 59 with acute or convalescent COVID-19.

The CDR3 loop is CASSPDSLGEQYF. The CDR3 DNA sequence: TGTGCCAGCTCACCAGACAGTCTGGGGGAGCAGTACTTC. The chain joins TRBV18 to TRBJ2-7; D is perhaps TRBD1 (5 bases). Looked up from germline, CDR1 is KGHSH and CDR2 is LQKENI. Between the trimmed V and J ends, which lost 2 bases and 7 bases, there was a span of 12 bases. This CDR3 spans 13 amino acids.

The chain combines TRBV10-3 with TRBJ1-1; no clear D gene. The CDR3 loop spans 14 amino acids. Germline values: CDR1 ENHRY, CDR2 SYGVKD. V was pared by 3 bases and J by 0 bases, with 8 bases between. This chain's CDR3 is CAISELQMNTEAFF. The DNA of the CDR3 is TGTGCCATCAGTGAATTACAAATGAACACTGAAGCTTTCTTT.

The chain employs TRBV3-1 (or the pseudogene TRBV3-2) and TRBJ1-2, with a weak D call TRBD1 (6 bases). CDR3 length: 14 amino acids. Germline CDR1 is LGHDT and CDR2 is YNNKEL (reference sequence). Trimming took 2 bases from V and 2 from J, leaving 9 bases between them. The DNA for the CDR3 is TGTGCCAGCAGCCAAAGGACAGCCAACTATGGCTACACCTTC. This gives the protein CASSQRTANYGYTF.

CDR3 DNA sequence: TGTGCCAGCAAAGTGGGGAGGGCGGAAGCTTTCTTT. Protein: CASKVGRAEAFF. The J gene is TRBJ1-1, the V gene TRBV28; the D is unclear. Per germline, CDR1 MDHEN and CDR2 SYDVKM. This CDR3 spans 12 amino acids. The V and J ends lost 7 bases and 8 bases respectively, with 14 bases between them.

V usage is TRBV7-9 and J usage is TRBJ2-5, with 12 bases fitting TRBD2. V lost 4 bases and J lost 2; bases outside the gene matches: 5. Germline lookup yields CDR1 SEHNR and CDR2 FQNEAQ (reference sequence). The CDR3 loop spans 16 amino acids. For the CDR3, the DNA is TGTGCCAGCAGCTCGACTAGCGGGGGACCGCAAGAGACCCAGTACTTC. Translated, it gives CASSSTSGGPQETQYF.

This clone has just a few counts. The chain uses TRBV7-8 and TRBJ1-4; D remains ambiguous. Trimming took 5 bases from V and 0 from J, leaving 13 bases between them. Germline V gives CDR1 SGHVS, CDR2 FQNEAQ. The CDR3 is 16 amino acids. The CDR3 DNA reads as TGTGCCAGCAGCCCTCTGGGAGGCGCAACTAATGAAAAACTGTTTTTT. Translating it yields CASSPLGGATNEKLFF.

The rearrangement joins TRBV5-1 to TRBJ1-6, with TRBD1 matching 10 bases. V was pared by 4 bases and J by 6 bases, with 10 bases of the junction left unmatched. The CDR3 is 17 residues long. The germline V gene has CDR1 SGHRS and CDR2 YFSETQ. CDR3 nucleotide sequence: TGCGCCAGCAGCGGGGCCGGGACAGGGGTTGGTAATTCACCCCTCCACTTT. This encodes CASSGAGTGVGNSPLHF.

This chain connects TRBV27 to TRBJ1-5; no definite D call. CDR3 length: 14 amino acids. Trimming stripped 6 bases from V and 6 bases from J, with 15 bases between. The germline CDR1 and CDR2 sequences are MNHEY and SMNVEV (reference sequence). The CDR3 sequence: CASSPGLSGQPQHF. CDR3 coding DNA: TGTGCCAGCAGCCCCGGACTGAGCGGTCAGCCCCAGCATTTT.

The gene calls are TRBV19 and TRBJ1-4; tentatively, D is TRBD1 (6 bases). Trimming stripped 5 bases from V and 5 bases from J, with 15 bases between. CDR3 length: 15 amino acids. Looked up from germline, CDR1 is LNHDA and CDR2 is SQIVND (reference sequence). This CDR3 reads CASSVRGTLNEKLFF. The CDR3 region has the DNA TGTGCCAGTAGTGTCAGGGGCACGTTGAATGAAAAACTGTTTTTT.

The V and J genes are TRBV7-9 and TRBJ2-1, with 7 bases aligning to TRBD1. The CDR3 consists of 15 residues. The junction had 4 bases not matched to a gene; V was cut back by 5 bases and J by 0 bases. Germline assignment: CDR1 SEHNR and CDR2 FQNEAQ (reference sequence). CDR3 protein: CASSVRQGSYNEQFF. CDR3 coding DNA: TGTGCCAGCAGCGTCAGACAGGGCTCCTACAATGAGCAGTTCTTC.

This chain connects TRBV7-2 to TRBJ1-4; 10 positions match TRBD1. The CDR3 totals 19 residues. The V gene's germline CDR1 is SGHTA and CDR2 FQGNSA. Trimming removed 5 bases from V and 0 bases from J; junction bases left unmatched: 12. CDR3 sequence: CASSGLGQGQFATNEKLFF. The DNA for the CDR3 is TGTGCCAGCAGCGGGCTGGGACAGGGGCAGTTCGCAACTAATGAAAAACTGTTTTTT.

The chain has TRBV27 and TRBJ2-7, with D possibly being TRBD2 (5 bases). Per germline, CDR1 MNHEY and CDR2 SMNVEV (reference sequence). Trimming removed 0 bases at V and 1 base at J, with 10 bases between. This CDR3 region has 15 residues. CDR3 amino acids: CASSLSRTGSYEQYF. The CDR3 region has the DNA TGTGCCAGCAGTTTATCGAGGACGGGATCCTACGAGCAGTACTTC.

V is TRBV11-2 and J is TRBJ1-2, with D tentatively TRBD1 (5 bases). The V gene lost 5 bases and the J gene lost 7 bases, with 20 bases spanning the gap. Germline-derived CDR1 and CDR2 are SGHAT and FQNNGV. CDR3 length equals 15 residues. The DNA of the CDR3 is TGTGCCAGCAGCCTATGGGGGGGGTCCTCGATTGGCTACACCTTC. Amino acid sequence: CASSLWGGSSIGYTF. The complete variable domain, with remaining parts taken from reference TRBV11-2 and TRBJ1-2, reads EAGVAQSPRYKIIEKRQSVAFWCNPISGHATLYWYQQILGQGPKLLIQFQNNGVVDDSQLPKDRFSAERLKGVDSTLKIQPAKLEDSAVYLCASSLWGGSSIGYTFGSGTRLTVV.

The chain links TRBV9 to TRBJ1-3; 7 bases map to TRBD1. V lost 4 bases and J lost 0; bases outside the gene matches: 4. Germline values: CDR1 SGDLS, CDR2 YYNGEE. This CDR3 contains 15 residues. In DNA form, the CDR3 reads TGTGCCAGCAGCCACAGGGACAGCTCTGGAAACACCATATATTTT. Translating gives CASSHRDSSGNTIYF. Full variable domain (outside the CDR3, taken from reference TRBV9 and TRBJ1-3): DSGVTQTPKHLITATGQRVTLRCSPRSGDLSVYWYQQSLDQGLQFLIQYYNGEERAKGNILERFSAQQFPDLHSELNLSSLELGDSALYFCASSHRDSSGNTIYFGEGSWLTVV.

This clone was found a few times. The chain is built from TRBV30 and TRBJ1-2; 10 nucleotides align to TRBD1. The CDR3 spans 12 residues. Germline V gene data show CDR1 as GTSNPN and CDR2 as SVGIG (reference sequence). V shed 5 bases and J 6 bases; nucleotides not matched to a gene: 3. The CDR3: CAWPGQGNGYTF. CDR3 in DNA: TGTGCCTGGCCGGGACAGGGGAATGGCTACACCTTC. Using reference TRBV30 and TRBJ1-2 for the parts outside the CDR3, the full variable domain is SQTIHQWPATLVQPVGSPLSLECTVEGTSNPNLYWYRQAAGRGLQLLFYSVGIGQISSEVPQNLSASRPQDRQFILSSKKLLLSDSGFYLCAWPGQGNGYTFGSGTRLTVV.

The chain carries TRBV2 and TRBJ2-3, with 8 positions matching TRBD1. Germline-derived CDR1 and CDR2 are SNHLY and FYNNEI. The CDR3 has 15 amino acids. V lost 4 bases to trimming and J lost 3 bases; unmatched junction nucleotides: 6. This chain's CDR3 is CASSVQGAGTDTQYF. The CDR3 DNA follows: TGTGCCAGCAGTGTGCAGGGGGCAGGAACAGATACGCAGTATTTT.

Here the CDR3 DNA reads TGCGCCAGCAGCTTGGCCAATGGGCAGGGGGAACGTGGTTTCTTT. Its translation: CASSLANGQGERGFF. V usage is TRBV5-1 and J usage is TRBJ1-1, with 7 bases that match TRBD1. In germline, CDR1 is SGHRS, CDR2 YFSETQ. CDR3 size: 15 residues. The V segment lost 0 bases and the J segment 13 bases; nucleotides outside the gene matches: 15.

In this sample, this clone turned up once. The chain links TRBV6-1 to TRBJ2-7; TRBD1 matches at 9 bases. Germline V CDR1 and CDR2: MNHNS, SASEGT. The V gene end was trimmed by 2 bases and the J gene end by 0 bases; junction bases not matched to a gene: 5. CDR3 length: 16 residues. CDR3 bases: TGTGCCAGCAGTGAACGGGGACAGGGATTCTCCTACGAGCAGTACTTC. The encoded protein is CASSERGQGFSYEQYF.

This rearrangement joins TRBV10-1 to TRBJ2-3; D not certain. The CDR3 contains 12 residues. V was clipped by 0 bases and J by 4 bases, with 2 bases between them. Looked up from germline, CDR1 is WNHNN and CDR2 is SYGVQD (reference sequence). CDR3 residues: CASSESADTQYF. DNA for the CDR3: TGCGCCAGCAGTGAGTCCGCAGATACGCAGTATTTT.

V usage is TRBV28 and J usage is TRBJ2-4; maybe TRBD2 (6 bases). V was cut by 5 bases and J by 0 bases, with 17 bases left in between. This CDR3 contains 17 residues. Germline V gene lookup returns CDR1 MDHEN and CDR2 SYDVKM. The CDR3 sequence: CASSPRGGVLAKNIQYF. The CDR3, as DNA: TGTGCCAGCAGTCCCCGAGGAGGGGTCCTAGCCAAAAACATTCAGTACTTC.

This clone was seen just once. The V gene is TRBV11-2, the J gene TRBJ2-7; 7 bases agree with TRBD1. J gave up 5 bases and V 5 bases, and 15 bases lay outside the gene matches. Germline-derived CDR1 and CDR2 are SGHAT and FQNNGV. CDR3 length: 16 residues. The chain's CDR3 is CASSLLPRTGRNEQYF. The CDR3 DNA sequence: TGTGCCAGCAGCCTTCTACCCCGGACAGGACGGAACGAGCAGTACTTC.

The chain employs TRBV5-1 and TRBJ2-5; tentative D call: TRBD1 (6 bases). CDR1 SGHRS and CDR2 YFSETQ come from the germline V gene. The CDR3 has 15 amino acids. Trimming removed 4 bases at V and 4 bases at J, with 17 bases between. CDR3 DNA sequence: TGCGCCAGCAGCGAAGCAACAGGGTCGGGAGAGACCCAGTACTTC. Protein product: CASSEATGSGETQYF. The full variable domain, its missing parts supplied by reference TRBV5-1 and TRBJ2-5, is KAGVTQTPRYLIKTRGQQVTLSCSPISGHRSVSWYQQTPGQGLQFLFEYFSETQRNKGNFPGRFSGRQFSNSRSEMNVSTLELGDSALYLCASSEATGSGETQYFGPGTRLLVL.

This chain links TRBV5-1 with TRBJ1-2, with 10 bases that match TRBD1. Germline lookup yields CDR1 SGHRS and CDR2 YFSETQ. Trimming at V came to 4 bases and at J to 4 bases, leaving 4 bases not matched to a gene. The CDR3 covers 14 residues. CDR3 amino acids: CASSHRDRGYGYTF. The DNA for the CDR3 is TGCGCCAGCAGCCACCGGGACAGGGGCTATGGCTACACCTTC.

This clone was seen just once. The chain is built from TRBV4-2 and TRBJ1-6, with D hard to call. V was clipped by 0 bases and J by 3 bases, with 9 bases between them. Germline loops: CDR1 LGHNA, CDR2 YNFKEQ. The CDR3 has 16 residues. CDR3 DNA: TGTGCCAGCAGCCAAGATGGAGCCTACTATAATTCACCCCTCCACTTT. As protein: CASSQDGAYYNSPLHF.

This clone was detected only once. This chain joins TRBV3-1 (or the pseudogene TRBV3-2) and TRBJ2-5; 7 positions agree with TRBD1. CDR3 length: 15 amino acids. The germline V gene encodes CDR1 LGHDT and CDR2 YNNKEL (reference sequence). V trimming: 4 bases; J trimming: 5 bases; junction bases outside the gene matches: 10. In DNA, the CDR3 is TGTGCCAGCAGCCGTATCGACAGGGCTCGGGAGACCCAGTACTTC. This encodes CASSRIDRARETQYF.

In regard to this clone: The sample has other DNA sequences that encode this CDR3 too. V usage is TRBV11-2 and J usage is TRBJ1-1, with TRBD1 as a possible D gene (6 bases). Trimming removed 5 bases from V and 3 bases from J, with 13 bases in between. The germline CDR1 and CDR2 sequences are SGHAT and FQNNGV. The CDR3 is 14 residues long. CDR3 amino acids: CASSPQGRHTEAFF. DNA of the CDR3: TGTGCCAGCAGCCCACAGGGAAGGCACACTGAAGCTTTCTTT.

This clone was seen once. Here the CDR3 reads CASSSLAGGPYTQYF. CDR3 nucleotide sequence: TGTGCCAGCAGCTCCCTAGCGGGGGGGCCCTATACGCAGTATTTT. The chain joins TRBV7-2 to TRBJ2-3; 12 bases are a match to TRBD2. The junction had 6 bases not matched to a gene; V was cut back by 4 bases and J by 7 bases. The germline CDR1 and CDR2 sequences are SGHTA and FQGNSA. The CDR3 covers 15 residues.

Comments on this clone: This CDR3 is also generated by other DNA sequences in the sample. The chain joins TRBV2 to TRBJ1-1; 9 bases match TRBD1. CDR3 length: 14 residues. The V gene end was trimmed by 6 bases and the J gene end by 1 base; junction bases not matched to a gene: 3. Per germline, CDR1 SNHLY and CDR2 FYNNEI. The CDR3: CASRHRGPNTEAFF. In DNA, the CDR3 is TGTGCCAGCAGGCACAGGGGGCCGAACACTGAAGCTTTCTTT.

The V gene is TRBV6-6, the J gene TRBJ1-2, with D maybe TRBD1 (6 bases). Between the trimmed V and J ends, which lost 5 bases and 2 bases, there was a span of 9 bases. This CDR3 spans 13 amino acids. The germline V gene has CDR1 MNHNY and CDR2 SVGAGI (reference sequence). CDR3 sequence: CASSPGTNYGYTF. As DNA, the CDR3 is TGTGCCAGCAGTCCCGGGACAAACTATGGCTACACCTTC.

The chain has TRBV6-5 and TRBJ1-3, with 9 bases aligning to TRBD1. There are 13 residues in the CDR3. The germline CDR1 and CDR2 sequences are MNHEY and SVGAGI. Trimming took 7 bases from V and 4 from J; bases not matched to a gene: 2. The CDR3 DNA follows: TGTGCCAGCACCGGGACAGGGGGAAACACCATATATTTT. Translated, it gives CASTGTGGNTIYF.